The clone carrying this T cell receptor (beta chain) was recorded a few times. Its antigen is as yet unknown. The germline CDR1 and CDR2 sequences are SGHRS and YFSETQ. Germline trimming cut 4 bases from V and 5 bases from J; bases unmatched to any gene: 8. The CDR3 has 14 residues. This sample stems from a study of T cell repertoires in cytomegalovirus infection. Study-level points and caveats: Predominance within the ex vivo response was attributable to HLA-C-restricted CMV-specific TCR beta clonotypes.

TCRdb re-analysed the reads in MiXCR, keeping a single row per CDR3 protein. This sample has around 530,000 distinct CDR3 sequences, with approximately 15% found just once. The gene calls are TRBV5-1 and TRBJ1-1; TRBD1 matches at 7 bases. The origin of this receptor is a human donor in good health (CMV status not recorded). Some clones in this sample may be carry-over from other donors' samples. Source material: CD8+ T cells from PBMCs. The CDR3 sequence is CASSDREDGTEAFF. In nucleotides, the CDR3 is TGCGCCAGCAGCGACAGGGAGGATGGTACTGAAGCTTTCTTT. Using reference TRBV5-1 and TRBJ1-1 for the parts outside the CDR3, the full variable domain is KAGVTQTPRYLIKTRGQQVTLSCSPISGHRSVSWYQQTPGQGLQFLFEYFSETQRNKGNFPGRFSGRQFSNSRSEMNVSTLELGDSALYLCASSDREDGTEAFFGQGTRLTVV.